Reported below is one TCR beta chain. Its antigen is unknown. The sample comes from a study of graft-versus-host responses after intestinal transplantation. Study background: All recipients were transplanted with multivisceral, liver-intestinal, or isolated intestinal grafts. Tacrolimus plus steroids were given to all recipients for about three years, preceded by anti-thymocyte globulin induction.

Clones were read by immunoSEQ multiplex PCR, and TCRdb kept only the in-frame ones, dropping some. The sample carries roughly 75,000 clones, roughly 91% recorded once. Trimming at V came to 0 bases and at J to 4 bases, leaving 3 bases not matched to a gene. CDR3 length: 16 amino acids. In germline, CDR1 is MNHEY, CDR2 SVGAGI. Overall study results and limits: GvH clonotypes were identified within recipient marrow, with a subset emerging first in ileum or blood. Allograft clonal ratios (graft-versus-host to host-versus-graft) were high in patients who had graft-donor T cell macrochimerism.

The chain has TRBV6-5 and TRBJ2-2; 9 nucleotides align to TRBD2. The sequence came from a human donor who received an intestinal transplant. The sample was unstimulated CD4+ T cells sorted from spleen or lymph node cells, taken before intestinal transplant. CDR3 in amino acids: CASSYSGGGATGELFF. The DNA of the CDR3 is TGTGCCAGCAGTTACTCGGGCGGGGGGGCCACCGGGGAGCTGTTTTTT.